Each of the 15 T cell receptor beta chains below was sequenced from the same sample in a study of lymphopenia after photon versus proton radiotherapy. TCRdb keeps only in-frame clones here, not all; method: immunoSEQ multiplex PCR. The sample yields more than 70,000 clones, around 88% seen once. The material sequenced was peripheral blood, taken from a patient treated with proton-based radiotherapy. The receptors derive from a man between 60 and 70 years old with pancreatic cancer.

The CDR3 here is CASLDGHSNQPQHF. CDR3 coding DNA: TGTGCCAGCTTGGACGGTCATAGCAATCAGCCCCAGCATTTT. The chain is built from TRBV19 and TRBJ1-5, with D hard to call. Germline V gene data show CDR1 as LNHDA and CDR2 as SQIVND (reference sequence). Trimming took 9 bases from V and 0 from J, leaving 12 bases between them. The CDR3 contains 14 residues.

This clone has a handful of counts. The chain uses TRBV29-1 and TRBJ2-7, with TRBD1 matching over 7 bases. Germline CDR1 and CDR2: SQVTM and ANQGSEA. The CDR3 is made up of 13 amino acids. The trim removed 8 bases at V and 2 bases at J, leaving 9 bases unmatched. The CDR3 sequence: CSTTGTAPYEQYF. In DNA, the CDR3 is TGCAGCACCACCGGGACAGCTCCCTACGAGCAGTACTTC.

The chain is built from TRBV28 and TRBJ1-2; 7 bases are shared with TRBD1. This CDR3 has 14 residues. Germline lookup yields CDR1 MDHEN and CDR2 SYDVKM. The V and J ends lost 3 bases and 6 bases, in that order; junction bases with no gene match: 7. CDR3 sequence: CASSLLTGIDGYTF. Written as DNA, the CDR3 is TGTGCCAGCAGTTTGTTGACAGGGATCGATGGCTACACCTTC.

The chain carries TRBV6-4 and TRBJ2-1; 14 bases align to TRBD2. J was trimmed by 4 bases and V by 4 bases; bases with no gene match: 9. The CDR3 is 18 residues long. Germline V lookup: CDR1 MRHNA, CDR2 SNTAGT. The DNA for the CDR3 is TGTGCCAGCAGTGCCAAAGGACTAGCGGGAGGCATATACAATGAGCAGTTCTTC. Its protein is CASSAKGLAGGIYNEQFF.

The chain has TRBV7-8 and TRBJ1-5; 7 bases are shared with TRBD1. The germline CDR1 and CDR2 sequences are SGHVS and FQNEAQ. V shed 4 bases, J shed 4 bases, and the junction held 7 bases outside the gene matches. This CDR3 spans 15 amino acids. This CDR3 is CASSSQTGSNQPQHF. DNA for the CDR3: TGTGCCAGCAGCTCGCAGACAGGGTCAAATCAGCCCCAGCATTTT.

To note about this clone: Other nucleotide sequences in the sample specify the same CDR3. The rearrangement uses TRBV6-5 and TRBJ1-5; D is perhaps TRBD1 (5 bases). V was cut by 4 bases and J by 0 bases, with 7 bases left in between. Germline loops: CDR1 MNHEY, CDR2 SVGAGI. This CDR3 region has 14 residues. The CDR3 nucleotides are TGTGCCAGCAGTTCTGGGGGTAGCAATCAGCCCCAGCATTTT. Its translation: CASSSGGSNQPQHF.

The chain recombines TRBV14 with TRBJ2-5; a weak D match, TRBD1 (6 bases). V was cut by 5 bases and J by 3 bases, with 16 bases left in between. Germline CDR1 is SGHDN and CDR2 is FVKESK. This CDR3 has 15 residues. CDR3 DNA sequence: TGTGCCAGCAGCATCCGTGGGGGCGGAAAAGAGACCCAGTACTTC. The encoded protein is CASSIRGGGKETQYF.

This rearrangement joins TRBV28 to TRBJ2-5; no clear D gene. Trimming removed 5 bases at V and 5 bases at J, with 15 bases between. The CDR3 covers 14 residues. Germline CDR1 is MDHEN and CDR2 is SYDVKM. In DNA, the CDR3 is TGTGCCAGCAGTCCCTCCATCCCGCGGGAGACCCAGTACTTC. It encodes CASSPSIPRETQYF. Combining the CDR3 with reference TRBV28 and TRBJ2-5 gives the whole variable domain DVKVTQSSRYLVKRTGEKVFLECVQDMDHENMFWYRQDPGLGLRLIYFSYDVKMKEKGDIPEGYSVSREKKERFSLILESASTNQTSMYLCASSPSIPRETQYFGPGTRLLVL.

This clone was counted once. The genes are TRBV9 and TRBJ1-5, with D possibly being TRBD1 (6 bases). The CDR3 extends over 14 amino acids. V gave up 4 bases and J gave up 7 bases, with 15 bases separating them. CDR1 is SGDLS, CDR2 YYNGEE, per germline. The DNA for the CDR3 is TGTGCCAGCAGCCCCTCCCTGGACAGCCAGCCCCAGCATTTT. Translating gives CASSPSLDSQPQHF.

The chain uses TRBV12-5 and TRBJ2-1, with D possibly being TRBD2 (6 bases). In germline, CDR1 is LGHNT, CDR2 FRNRAP. The CDR3 length is 15 residues. The ends were cut back, 5 bases at V and 3 bases at J, with 14 bases in the middle. The CDR3 here is CASGAGLLDYNEQFF. DNA of the CDR3: TGTGCTAGTGGTGCGGGACTCCTGGACTACAATGAGCAGTTCTTC.

This chain connects TRBV29-1 to TRBJ1-4; D possibly corresponds to TRBD1 (5 bases). Germline V gene lookup returns CDR1 SQVTM and CDR2 ANQGSEA. The CDR3 totals 14 residues. The V gene lost 0 bases and the J gene lost 7 bases, with 12 bases spanning the gap. DNA of the CDR3: TGCAGCGTTGAAGAGGAGGCAGGGAGTGAAAAACTGTTTTTT. Amino acids: CSVEEEAGSEKLFF.

This clone was counted between two and nine times. J is TRBJ2-1 and V is TRBV5-6; 11 bases are a match to TRBD2. Germline-derived CDR1 and CDR2 are SGHDT and YYEEEE. This CDR3 contains 15 residues. J was trimmed by 12 bases and V by 2 bases; bases with no gene match: 10. Here the CDR3 DNA reads TGTGCCAGCAGCTTCAGTCTAGCGGGGGGAGACGGGCAGTTCTTC. This gives the protein CASSFSLAGGDGQFF. The whole variable domain, filled in from reference TRBV5-6 and TRBJ2-1, reads DAGVTQSPTHLIKTRGQQVTLRCSPKSGHDTVSWYQQALGQGPQFIFQYYEEEERQRGNFPDRFSGHQFPNYSSELNVNALLLGDSALYLCASSFSLAGGDGQFFGPGTRLTVL.

The rearrangement links TRBV5-4 to TRBJ1-3; TRBD1 matches at 9 bases. CDR1 and CDR2 from the germline V gene are SGHNT and YYREEE (reference sequence). The CDR3 runs to 15 residues. Germline trimming cut 4 bases from V and 3 bases from J; bases unmatched to any gene: 5. CDR3 protein: CASSRGTGIGNTIYF. As DNA, the CDR3 is TGTGCCAGCAGCCGCGGGACAGGGATTGGAAACACCATATATTTT.

The chain couples TRBV18 to TRBJ2-5; D remains unclear. V shed 4 bases and J shed 2 bases, with 8 bases lying between them. The CDR3 sequence is 13 residues long. Germline assignment: CDR1 KGHSH and CDR2 LQKENI. CDR3 sequence reads: CASSLTSQETQYF. The CDR3 bases are TGTGCCAGCTCACTAACCTCACAAGAGACCCAGTACTTC.

The genes are TRBV19 and TRBJ2-7, with a weak D call TRBD2 (6 bases). Germline V CDR1 and CDR2: LNHDA, SQIVND (reference sequence). The CDR3 loop spans 15 amino acids. Trimming left V 5 bases short and J 4 bases short, with 18 bases between. CDR3 amino acids: CASSWRVSSNYEQYF. The CDR3 nucleotides are TGTGCCAGTAGTTGGAGGGTCAGCTCAAATTACGAGCAGTACTTC. Together with reference TRBV19 and TRBJ2-7, the CDR3 gives the full variable domain: DGGITQSPKYLFRKEGQNVTLSCEQNLNHDAMYWYRQDPGQGLRLIYYSQIVNDFQKGDIAEGYSVSREKKESFPLTVTSAQKNPTAFYLCASSWRVSSNYEQYFGPGTRLTVT.